Listed below are T cell receptor beta chains from one sample, sequenced in a study of T cell changes during pregnancy in multiple sclerosis. TCRdb's table, derived via immunoSEQ multiplex PCR, lists solely in-frame clones and lacks some. The table includes fewer than 50,000 clones, approximately 94% detected once. Material: CD8+ T cells from peripheral blood mononuclear cells, obtained in the third trimester of pregnancy. The receptors were gathered from a female donor with multiple sclerosis, enrolled in a pregnancy study. Both conserved end residues are part of each CDR3. Each record gives: V gene, D gene, clone size, J gene, CDR3 protein, CDR3 DNA. A D gene is named only where the DNA matches it firmly. Size tells how often a clone was seen (once, few, many) or the class of an expanded clone, and some rows leave it out.

v_gene: TRBV14; d_gene: TRBD1; abundance: NA; j_gene: TRBJ1-1; CDR3aa: CASSRGQGTEAFF; CDR3nt: TGTGCCAGCAGCAGGGGACAGGGCACTGAAGCTTTCTTT
v_gene: TRBV5-4; d_gene: TRBD1; abundance: NA; j_gene: TRBJ2-7; CDR3aa: CASSGDSLYEQYF; CDR3nt: TGTGCCAGCAGCGGGGACAGTCTCTACGAGCAGTACTTC
v_gene: TRBV4-3; d_gene: TRBD2; abundance: NA; j_gene: TRBJ2-7; CDR3aa: CASSQERTSGHEQYF; CDR3nt: TGCGCCAGCAGCCAAGAGAGGACTAGCGGCCACGAGCAGTACTTC
v_gene: TRBV6-1; d_gene: TRBD2; abundance: once; j_gene: TRBJ2-1; CDR3aa: CASRLGTSSPDEQFF; CDR3nt: TGTGCCAGCAGGCTGGGGACTAGCAGTCCCGATGAGCAGTTCTTC
v_gene: TRBV27; d_gene: TRBD1; abundance: NA; j_gene: TRBJ1-1; CDR3aa: CASGQGNTEAFF; CDR3nt: TGTGCCAGCGGACAGGGGAACACTGAAGCTTTCTTT
v_gene: TRBV7-2; d_gene: TRBD2; abundance: NA; j_gene: TRBJ2-7; CDR3aa: CASSLAGLADTYEQYF; CDR3nt: TGTGCCAGCAGCTTAGCCGGACTAGCCGATACCTACGAGCAGTACTTC
v_gene: TRBV10-3; d_gene: TRBD1; abundance: NA; j_gene: TRBJ1-1; CDR3aa: CATGTANTEAFF; CDR3nt: TGTGCCACCGGGACAGCGAACACTGAAGCTTTCTTT
v_gene: TRBV27; d_gene: TRBD2; abundance: NA; j_gene: TRBJ2-1; CDR3aa: CASSFFLAGGVNEQFF; CDR3nt: TGTGCCAGCAGTTTCTTTCTAGCGGGAGGGGTAAATGAGCAGTTCTTC
v_gene: TRBV5-1; d_gene: TRBD2; abundance: NA; j_gene: TRBJ2-2; CDR3aa: CASSSGLAGASAGELFF; CDR3nt: TGCGCCAGCAGCTCGGGACTAGCGGGAGCTTCAGCCGGGGAGCTGTTTTTT
v_gene: TRBV21-1; d_gene: NA; abundance: NA; j_gene: TRBJ2-7; CDR3aa: CASKPTSGKSSFGEQYF; CDR3nt: TGTGCCAGCAAACCGACTAGCGGGAAGTCTTCTTTCGGCGAGCAGTACTTC
v_gene: TRBV6-6; d_gene: NA; abundance: NA; j_gene: TRBJ2-1; CDR3aa: CASSYDPTGQFF; CDR3nt: TGTGCCAGCAGTTACGATCCAACAGGGCAGTTCTTC
v_gene: TRBV14; d_gene: TRBD2; abundance: few; j_gene: TRBJ2-4; CDR3aa: CASSQTSGLAKNIQYF; CDR3nt: TGTGCCAGCAGCCAAACTAGCGGATTAGCCAAAAACATTCAGTACTTC
v_gene: TRBV2; d_gene: NA; abundance: NA; j_gene: TRBJ1-1; CDR3aa: CASSDNYRGGQVNTEAFF; CDR3nt: TGTGCCAGCAGTGATAATTACCGGGGAGGGCAGGTGAACACTGAAGCTTTCTTT
v_gene: TRBV4-2; d_gene: TRBD2; abundance: NA; j_gene: TRBJ2-1; CDR3aa: CASSQGLAGLRSNEQFF; CDR3nt: TGTGCCAGCAGCCAAGGACTAGCGGGACTCCGGAGCAATGAGCAGTTCTTC